These T cell receptor beta chains were read from a single sample in a study of blood T cell repertoires in COVID-19. Method: immunoSEQ multiplex PCR; TCRdb's copy keeps in-frame clones and lacks some. Of around 300,000 clones in the sample, 86% were seen once. The sample consisted of PBMCs or T cells enriched from blood (not recorded which). The receptors here all came from a woman in her late teens or twenties who had recovered from COVID-19. The CDR3 runs from the conserved cysteine through the conserved F or W. Each record gives: CDR3 DNA, CDR3 protein, clone size, V gene, J gene, D gene. D genes are given only for firm matches. Clone size is given for some rows only: seen once, a few or many times, or a class if the clone is expanded.

TGTGCCAGCAGCTTAGGGGTAGCGGGCTCCTACGAGCAGTACTTC	CASSLGVAGSYEQYF	-	TRBV7-2	TRBJ2-7	TRBD2
TGTGCCAGCAGCTTAGCTTTAACTGTAGATACGCAGTATTTT	CASSLALTVDTQYF	-	TRBV7-9	TRBJ2-3	-
TGTGCCAGCAGCACCTACGAGAAACGCGGCTACGAGCAGTACTTC	CASSTYEKRGYEQYF	-	TRBV7-6	TRBJ2-7	-
TGCGCCAGCAGCTTGACAGGGCTTATCACTGAAGCTTTCTTT	CASSLTGLITEAFF	-	TRBV5-1	TRBJ1-1	-
TGTGCCAGCAGTGGGCTAGCGGGAGTAGGCTACAATGAGCAGTTCTTC	CASSGLAGVGYNEQFF	-	TRBV2	TRBJ2-1	TRBD2
TGTGCCAGCAGTGTTACCCAAAGGGGTCCTGACACTGAAGCTTTCTTT	CASSVTQRGPDTEAFF	once	TRBV25-1	TRBJ1-1	-
TGTGCCAGCAGTTTAATCGCGGGACTAGCGGGGAGTGGGACAGATACGCAGTATTTT	CASSLIAGLAGSGTDTQYF	-	TRBV6-2/TRBV6-3	TRBJ2-3	TRBD2
TGTGCCAGCTCACCCCTTGGGGCAGGGGGCACTGAAGCTTTCTTT	CASSPLGAGGTEAFF	-	TRBV18	TRBJ1-1	TRBD1
TGCGCCAGCAGTCTAGAACGTAGGCAGAGGAAAAACTACGAGCAGTACTTC	CASSLERRQRKNYEQYF	-	TRBV10-2	TRBJ2-7	-
TGTGCCAGCAGCGTCGGACAGGTGAAATATGGCTACACCTTC	CASSVGQVKYGYTF	once	TRBV9	TRBJ1-2	TRBD1
TGTGCCAGCAGCTTAGCGCTGGCAGGGGGCCGTGGCTACACCTTC	CASSLALAGGRGYTF	-	TRBV7-2	TRBJ1-2	TRBD1
TGTGCCTGGAGTTGGGCAGGGTTAGAAGAAAAACTGTTTTTT	CAWSWAGLEEKLFF	-	TRBV30	TRBJ1-4	-
TGTGCCAGCAGTTTCGAGCGCAATGAGCAGTTCTTC	CASSFERNEQFF	-	TRBV27	TRBJ2-1	-
TGTGCCAGCAGCTCCACCCTAGCGGGAGGGCCTTACAATGAGCAGTTCTTC	CASSSTLAGGPYNEQFF	-	TRBV7-3	TRBJ2-1	TRBD2
TGTGCCAGCAGTGAAGTAAAAGCGGACAGGGGGAACCATGAGCAGTTCTTC	CASSEVKADRGNHEQFF	-	TRBV6-1	TRBJ2-1	TRBD1
TGTGCCAGTAGTATCAGGGGGGCGAACACTGAAGCTTTCTTT	CASSIRGANTEAFF	-	TRBV19	TRBJ1-1	TRBD1
TGTGCCAGCAGCACCGGGACAGGGGATGGCTACACCTTC	CASSTGTGDGYTF	-	TRBV7-8	TRBJ1-2	TRBD1
TGCGCCAGCAGCACCGAGGAGGTCAAGAACACTGAAGCTTTCTTT	CASSTEEVKNTEAFF	-	TRBV5-1	TRBJ1-1	-
TGTGCCAGCAGCGACAGCGTGGGCTACACCTTC	CASSDSVGYTF	-	TRBV2	TRBJ1-2	-
TGCGCCAGCAGCCGGGACAGAAATAATTCACCCCTCCACTTT	CASSRDRNNSPLHF	-	TRBV5-1	TRBJ1-6	TRBD1
TGTGCCAGTAGTATTTACAGTCTCTCTGGCTACACCTTC	CASSIYSLSGYTF	-	TRBV19	TRBJ1-2	-
TGTGCCAGCATCCGAGAGGGCCGCCCGACTTACAATGAGCAGTTCTTC	CASIREGRPTYNEQFF	-	TRBV7-9	TRBJ2-1	-
TGTGCCAGCAGCCCCAGCGGGGGGGGATACAATGAGCAGTTCTTC	CASSPSGGGYNEQFF	-	TRBV2	TRBJ2-1	TRBD2
TGTGCCAGCAGCGACACTAGCGGGATTCAGTACTTC	CASSDTSGIQYF	-	TRBV11-2	TRBJ2-4	TRBD2
TGTGCCAGTAGTATTTCCGACAGGGGGCTTTCCGAGCAGTACTTC	CASSISDRGLSEQYF	-	TRBV19	TRBJ2-7	TRBD1
TGTGCCTGGAGTGGGGGAGGCGGGGGCTACACCTTC	CAWSGGGGGYTF	-	TRBV30	TRBJ1-2	-
TGTGCCAGCCAGACTTTCCGGGGGGGGGCGCTTTTTGCCGGGGAGCTGTTTTTT	CASQTFRGGALFAGELFF	-	TRBV27	TRBJ2-2	TRBD2
TGTGCCAGCAGTAATATGGTAGGGGAAGAGACCCAGTACTTC	CASSNMVGEETQYF	-	TRBV27	TRBJ2-5	-
TGCGCCAGCAGTCAATCGGGCGAGGGAGAGGAGACCCAGTACTTC	CASSQSGEGEETQYF	-	TRBV23-1	TRBJ2-5	-
TGTGCCAGCAGTTCGGGACTTGCCGGTGGGCTAAGATATGGCTACACCTTC	CASSSGLAGGLRYGYTF	-	TRBV28	TRBJ1-2	-
TGTGCCAGCAGCTTAGTAGGAGGGGTAGGACAGCCCCAGCATTTT	CASSLVGGVGQPQHF	-	TRBV7-9	TRBJ1-5	-
TGTGCCTGGAGTCCAACAAGCGGGGTTAACTATGGCTACACCTTC	CAWSPTSGVNYGYTF	few	TRBV30	TRBJ1-2	-
TGTGCCAGCAGTCGAAGCCGCCCTATAGCGGGGGGGAACACCGGGGAGCTGTTTTTT	CASSRSRPIAGGNTGELFF	few	TRBV6-6	TRBJ2-2	TRBD2
TGTGCCAGCAGCCAGAGCAAACCGACTAGTCCTAGGGCCGAGCAGTACTTC	CASSQSKPTSPRAEQYF	-	TRBV7-9	TRBJ2-7	-
TGTGCCAGCAGCCCTCGACAGGGGGGGGCAGATACGCAGTATTTT	CASSPRQGGADTQYF	-	TRBV11-2	TRBJ2-3	TRBD1
TGTGCCAGCAGTCATACCGGGGAGCTGTTTTTT	CASSHTGELFF	few	TRBV27	TRBJ2-2	-
TGCGCCAGCAGCCAGGGTGCTAGACAGGGAACAGATACGCAGTATTTT	CASSQGARQGTDTQYF	-	TRBV4-1	TRBJ2-3	TRBD1
TGTGCCAGCAGCTTAATATCCTACGAGCAGTACTTC	CASSLISYEQYF	-	TRBV7-2	TRBJ2-7	-
TGTGCCAGCAGCCTAAGACAGGGTATGACGGGCACTGAAGCTTTCTTT	CASSLRQGMTGTEAFF	-	TRBV5-1	TRBJ1-1	TRBD1
TGCGCCAGCAGCTTGCCTAGCGGGGGGGCCAAAAACATTCAGTACTTC	CASSLPSGGAKNIQYF	once	TRBV5-1	TRBJ2-4	TRBD2
TGTGCCAGCATCGCGGGAGCTACAGAACAACGGTCAGCTAACTATGGCTACACCTTC	CASIAGATEQRSANYGYTF	-	TRBV5-4	TRBJ1-2	-
TGCGCCAGCAGCCATCCCTCCGGGACAGCCGTTAATTCACCCCTCCACTTT	CASSHPSGTAVNSPLHF	-	TRBV4-1	TRBJ1-6	TRBD1
TGTGCCAGCAGTTTGTCCGGGAGGCAGCCCCAGCATTTT	CASSLSGRQPQHF	-	TRBV27	TRBJ1-5	-
TGTGCCAGCAGATCCGGGACAGGGGTTCAAGGTGAGCAGTTCTTC	CASRSGTGVQGEQFF	-	TRBV27	TRBJ2-1	TRBD1
TGCAGTGCTAGTACCGCGGCGGGATGGACCGGGGAGCTGTTTTTT	CSASTAAGWTGELFF	-	TRBV20-1	TRBJ2-2	-
TGTGCCAGCAGCTTTCAGCGGGGGGGGAGAGATACGCAGTATTTT	CASSFQRGGRDTQYF	-	TRBV11-2	TRBJ2-3	TRBD2
TGTGCCAGCAGCCAAGCTCAGGGTTCTGGAAACACCATATATTTT	CASSQAQGSGNTIYF	-	TRBV4-2	TRBJ1-3	-
TGTGCCAGCAGTTCCATAGGATCAGGGGCCTCTGGGGCCAACGTCCTGACTTTC	CASSSIGSGASGANVLTF	many	TRBV27	TRBJ2-6	-
TGTGCCAGCAGCCAAGACTGGCAGGGGGGTCGCGAGCAGTACTTC	CASSQDWQGGREQYF	-	TRBV3-1/TRBV3-2	TRBJ2-7	-
TGCGCCAGCAGCCAAGTGCCGGGACAGGGGATTCAGGACACTGAAGCTTTCTTT	CASSQVPGQGIQDTEAFF	-	TRBV4-1	TRBJ1-1	TRBD1
TGTGCCAGCACCTCCGCAGGGCGGAAGAACACTGAAGCTTTCTTT	CASTSAGRKNTEAFF	-	TRBV28	TRBJ1-1	-
TGTGCCAGCTCACCAACCGGGGGAGCGGGGACGGCTCATGGGAATGAGCAGTTCTTC	CASSPTGGAGTAHGNEQFF	-	TRBV18	TRBJ2-1	TRBD2
TGTGCCAGCAGCTTGTCAGGCTCTGGAAACACCATATATTTT	CASSLSGSGNTIYF	-	TRBV11-3	TRBJ1-3	-
TGTGCCAGCAGCATGGACTCCTATTACGAGCAGTACTTC	CASSMDSYYEQYF	-	TRBV11-3	TRBJ2-7	-
TGTGCCAGCAGCCTCACTTGGGGGGCGGGGGGTACCGCGGCCTCCTACAATGAGCAGTTCTTC	CASSLTWGAGGTAASYNEQFF	-	TRBV7-8	TRBJ2-1	TRBD2
TGTGCCAGTAGTATTCAGGGTCCTGGAAACACCATATATTTT	CASSIQGPGNTIYF	-	TRBV19	TRBJ1-3	-
TGTGCCAGCAGTTCCTCAGGGGACTATGGCTACACCTTC	CASSSSGDYGYTF	-	TRBV5-5	TRBJ1-2	-